This paragraph covers one T cell receptor (beta chain) sequence. This record comes from a study of blood T cell repertoires in COVID-19. In the study overall: Both acute and convalescent COVID-19 samples were obtained from the United States, Italy and Spain. T cells, B-cell-depleted T cells, or PBMCs supplied cDNA or gDNA.

Original handling: Cell counts per sample came from amplifying reference gene primers. The table came from immunoSEQ multiplex PCR; TCRdb's copy has only in-frame clones and leaves some out. V and J calls and clone size are given by that table; D and trimming were obtained from the DNA. Of about 200,000 clones listed, roughly 88% are singletons. The CDR3 sequence is 19 residues long. The germline V gene has CDR1 SGHVS and CDR2 FQNEAQ. J gave up 5 bases and V 6 bases, and 20 bases lay outside the gene matches. Input material: peripheral blood. The clonotype comes from a human donor in a cohort sampled during active COVID-19. The chain has TRBV7-8 and TRBJ1-4, with 8 bases identical to TRBD1. The CDR3 region is CASSFPGQGGIEGNEKLFF. CDR3 DNA: TGTGCCAGCAGTTTCCCCGGACAGGGAGGAATTGAGGGGAATGAAAAACTGTTTTTT.